This T cell receptor (beta chain) was recovered during a study of blood T cell repertoires in COVID-19. The CDR3 runs 15 residues. V shed 2 bases, J shed 7 bases, and the junction held 7 bases outside the gene matches. Germline lookup yields CDR1 MNHEY and CDR2 SVGEGT. Per the study methods: Nucleated cell counts were estimated from reference gene primer amplification. The data were produced by immunoSEQ multiplex PCR, yet TCRdb's version contains in-frame clones alone and is incomplete. The DNA gave D and trimming, while V, J and clone size come from that table. The sample contains some 120,000 clones, about 85% of which appear only once.

The chain carries TRBV6-2 or TRBV6-3 and TRBJ2-2; 7 nucleotides line up with TRBD2. This sequence originates from a woman at least 80 years old with acute or convalescent COVID-19. Sequenced material: peripheral blood. The CDR3 protein is CASSYKAGEDGELFF. The CDR3 bases are TGTGCCAGCAGTTACAAGGCGGGGGAGGACGGGGAGCTGTTTTTT.